This is a list of T cell receptor beta chains from one sample in a study of cytomegalovirus exposure and HLA in healthy donors. The data were produced by immunoSEQ multiplex PCR, yet TCRdb's version contains in-frame clones alone and is incomplete. The sample gives about 160,000 clones, more than 80% of which show up once; 1.9% is in the top ten. Input material: PBMCs. These receptors were taken from a woman between 18 and 29 years old in good health and CMV-seronegative. CDR3s include the opening cysteine and the closing phenylalanine or tryptophan. The order of the fields is clone size, J gene, V gene, CDR3 length, D gene, CDR3 protein, CDR3 DNA. The D gene is left open where the match is weak. Some rows mark clone size as missing; the rest say once, few, many or name a class of expanded clone.

>.|TRBJ2-7|TRBV5-1|14|TRBD1
CASSSTGGAYEQYF
TGCGCCAGCAGCTCGACAGGGGGAGCCTACGAGCAGTACTTC
>once|TRBJ2-2|TRBV25-1|18|TRBD2
CASSEWSGGPGSTGELFF
TGTGCCAGCAGTGAATGGAGCGGGGGGCCGGGAAGTACCGGGGAGCTGTTTTTT
>.|TRBJ1-6|TRBV5-1|14|TRBD1
CASSPGQGGSPLHF
TGCGCCAGCAGCCCGGGACAGGGGGGTTCACCCCTCCACTTT
>few|TRBJ2-3|TRBV25-1|16|TRBD1
CASSESDRAYTDTQYF
TGTGCCAGCAGTGAATCTGACAGGGCGTACACAGATACGCAGTATTTT
>once|TRBJ2-1|TRBV7-8|15|.
CASSASGSSYNEQFF
TGTGCCAGCAGTGCCAGCGGCTCCTCCTACAATGAGCAGTTCTTC
>.|TRBJ2-6|TRBV28|14|.
CASSLRFGANVLTF
TGTGCCAGCAGTTTACGGTTTGGGGCCAACGTCCTGACTTTC
>.|TRBJ1-1|TRBV25-1|15|TRBD1
CASSEYEGANTEAFF
TGTGCCAGCAGTGAATATGAGGGGGCAAACACTGAAGCTTTCTTT
>few|TRBJ2-1|TRBV18|14|TRBD2
CASCSLAGNNEQFF
TGTGCCAGCTGTTCACTAGCGGGGAACAATGAGCAGTTCTTC
>.|TRBJ2-1|TRBV5-1|15|TRBD1
CASSWRDRGWNEQFF
TGCGCCAGCAGCTGGCGGGACAGGGGATGGAATGAGCAGTTCTTC
>few|TRBJ1-1|TRBV10-3|11|.
CAISESRGAFF
TGTGCCATCAGTGAGTCAAGGGGGGCTTTCTTT
>.|TRBJ2-3|TRBV11-2|16|.
CASSLGGAGGTDTQYF
TGTGCCAGCAGCTTAGGGGGGGCGGGAGGCACAGATACGCAGTATTTT
>.|TRBJ2-7|TRBV6-1|15|.
CASTRIGQGSYEQYF
TGTGCCAGCACCAGAATAGGGCAGGGGTCCTACGAGCAGTACTTC
>once|TRBJ2-5|TRBV30|13|TRBD2
CAWTGLAGETQYF
TGTGCCTGGACAGGACTAGCAGGAGAGACCCAGTACTTC
>.|TRBJ2-5|TRBV20-1|11|.
CSARDDIAQYF
TGCAGTGCTAGAGACGACATAGCCCAGTACTTC
>.|TRBJ1-1|TRBV6-1|15|.
CASSVDIFANTEAFF
TGTGCCAGCAGTGTGGACATTTTCGCGAACACTGAAGCTTTCTTT
>.|TRBJ2-3|TRBV7-9|15|.
CSSSLAGLSTDTQYF
TGTTCCAGCAGCTTGGCAGGGCTTAGCACAGATACGCAGTATTTT